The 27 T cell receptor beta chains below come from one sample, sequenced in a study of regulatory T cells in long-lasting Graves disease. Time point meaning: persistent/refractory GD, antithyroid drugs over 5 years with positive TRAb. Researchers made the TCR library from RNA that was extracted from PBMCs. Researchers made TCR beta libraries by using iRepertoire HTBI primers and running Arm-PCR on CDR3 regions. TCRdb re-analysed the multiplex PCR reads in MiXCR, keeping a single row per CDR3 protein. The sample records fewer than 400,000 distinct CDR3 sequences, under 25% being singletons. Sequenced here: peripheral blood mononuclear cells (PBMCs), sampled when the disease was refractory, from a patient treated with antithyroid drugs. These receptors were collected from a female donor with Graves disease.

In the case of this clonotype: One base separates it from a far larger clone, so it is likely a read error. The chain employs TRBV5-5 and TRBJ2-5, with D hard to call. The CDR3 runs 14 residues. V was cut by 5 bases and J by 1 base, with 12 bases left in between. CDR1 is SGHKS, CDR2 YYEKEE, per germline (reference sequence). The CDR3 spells CASSPLPVQETQYF. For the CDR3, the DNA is TGTGCCAGCAGTCCCCTCCCGGTCCAAGAGACCCAGTACTTC.

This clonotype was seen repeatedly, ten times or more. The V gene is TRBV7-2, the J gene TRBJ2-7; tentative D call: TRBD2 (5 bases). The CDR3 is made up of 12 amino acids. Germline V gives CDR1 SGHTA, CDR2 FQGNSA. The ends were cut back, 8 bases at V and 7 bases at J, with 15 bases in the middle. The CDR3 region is CASGAATGEQYF. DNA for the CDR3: TGTGCCAGCGGAGCGGCTACGGGGGAGCAGTACTTC.

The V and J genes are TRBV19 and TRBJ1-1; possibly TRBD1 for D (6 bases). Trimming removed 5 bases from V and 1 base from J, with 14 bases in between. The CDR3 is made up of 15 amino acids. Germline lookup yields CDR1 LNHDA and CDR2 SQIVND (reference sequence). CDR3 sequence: CASSPSGTPNTEAFF. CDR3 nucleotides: TGTGCCAGTAGTCCCTCCGGGACACCGAACACTGAAGCTTTCTTT.

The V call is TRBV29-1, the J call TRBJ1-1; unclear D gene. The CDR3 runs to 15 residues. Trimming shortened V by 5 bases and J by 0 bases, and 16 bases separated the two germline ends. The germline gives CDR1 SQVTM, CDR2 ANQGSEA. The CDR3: CSVTPAGIMNTEAFF. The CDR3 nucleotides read TGCAGCGTTACCCCCGCTGGGATAATGAACACTGAAGCTTTCTTT.

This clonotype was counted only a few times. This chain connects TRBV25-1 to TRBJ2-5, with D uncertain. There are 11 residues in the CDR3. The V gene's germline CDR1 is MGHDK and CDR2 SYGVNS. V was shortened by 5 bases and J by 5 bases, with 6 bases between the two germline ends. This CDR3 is CASSILETQYF. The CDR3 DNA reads TGTGCCAGCAGTATCTTGGAGACCCAGTACTTC.

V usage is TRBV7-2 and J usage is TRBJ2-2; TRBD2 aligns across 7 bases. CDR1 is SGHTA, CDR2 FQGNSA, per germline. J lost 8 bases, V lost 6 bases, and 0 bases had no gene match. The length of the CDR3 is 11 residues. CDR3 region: CASRGGGELFF. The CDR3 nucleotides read TGTGCCAGCAGGGGGGGGGGGGAGCTGTTTTTT.

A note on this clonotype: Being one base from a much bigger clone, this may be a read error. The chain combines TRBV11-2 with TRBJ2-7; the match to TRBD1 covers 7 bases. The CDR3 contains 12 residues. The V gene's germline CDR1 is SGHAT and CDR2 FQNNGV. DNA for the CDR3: TGTGCCGGCAGCCAGGGGGCCTACGAGCAGTACTTC. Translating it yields CAGSQGAYEQYF.

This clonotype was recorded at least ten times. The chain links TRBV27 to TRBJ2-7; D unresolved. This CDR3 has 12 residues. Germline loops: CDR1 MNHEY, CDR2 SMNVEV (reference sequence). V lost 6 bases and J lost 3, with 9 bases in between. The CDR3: CASRSQYYEQYF. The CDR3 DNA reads TGTGCCAGCAGATCACAGTACTACGAGCAGTACTTC.

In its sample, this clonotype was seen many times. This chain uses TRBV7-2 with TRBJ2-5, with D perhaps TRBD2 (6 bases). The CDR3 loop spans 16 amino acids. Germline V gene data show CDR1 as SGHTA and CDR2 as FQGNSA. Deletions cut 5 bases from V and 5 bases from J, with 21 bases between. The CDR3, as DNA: TGTGCCAGCAGCCCTGCGGGACGCCCCGGAGGGGAGACCCAGTACTTC. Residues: CASSPAGRPGGETQYF.

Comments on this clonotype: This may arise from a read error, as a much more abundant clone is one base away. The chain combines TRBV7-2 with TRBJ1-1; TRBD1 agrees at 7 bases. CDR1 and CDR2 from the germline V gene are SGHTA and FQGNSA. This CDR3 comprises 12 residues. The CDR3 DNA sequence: TGTGTCAGCAGCCAAACAGGGGATGAAGCTTTCTTT. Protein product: CVSSQTGDEAFF.

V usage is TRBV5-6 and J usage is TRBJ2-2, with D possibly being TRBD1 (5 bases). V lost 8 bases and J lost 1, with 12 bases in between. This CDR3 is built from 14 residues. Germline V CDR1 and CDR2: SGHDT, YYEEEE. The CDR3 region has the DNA TGTGCCAGTAACGGACAACAGAACACCGGGGAGCTGTTTTTT. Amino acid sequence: CASNGQQNTGELFF.

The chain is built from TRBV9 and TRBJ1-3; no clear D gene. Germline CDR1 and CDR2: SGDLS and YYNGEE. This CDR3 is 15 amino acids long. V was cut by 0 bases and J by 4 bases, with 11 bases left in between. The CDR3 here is CASSVDVGVGNTIYF. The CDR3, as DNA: TGTGCCAGCAGCGTAGATGTCGGAGTCGGAAACACCATATATTTT. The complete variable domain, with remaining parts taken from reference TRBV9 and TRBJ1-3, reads DSGVTQTPKHLITATGQRVTLRCSPRSGDLSVYWYQQSLDQGLQFLIQYYNGEERAKGNILERFSAQQFPDLHSELNLSSLELGDSALYFCASSVDVGVGNTIYFGEGSWLTVV.

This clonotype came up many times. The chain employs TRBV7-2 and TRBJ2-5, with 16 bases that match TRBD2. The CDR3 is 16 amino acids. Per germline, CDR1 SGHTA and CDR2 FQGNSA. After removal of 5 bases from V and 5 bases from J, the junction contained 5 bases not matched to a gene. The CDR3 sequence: CASSPGTSGRGETQYF. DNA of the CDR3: TGTGCCAGCAGCCCCGGGACTAGCGGGAGGGGGGAGACCCAGTACTTC.

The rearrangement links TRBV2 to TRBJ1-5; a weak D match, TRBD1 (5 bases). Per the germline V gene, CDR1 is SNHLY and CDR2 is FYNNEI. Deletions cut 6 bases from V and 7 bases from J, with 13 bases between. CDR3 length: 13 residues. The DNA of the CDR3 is TGTGCCAGCAGGGGGGGGTCGGTCCAGCCCCAGCATTTT. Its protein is CASRGGSVQPQHF.

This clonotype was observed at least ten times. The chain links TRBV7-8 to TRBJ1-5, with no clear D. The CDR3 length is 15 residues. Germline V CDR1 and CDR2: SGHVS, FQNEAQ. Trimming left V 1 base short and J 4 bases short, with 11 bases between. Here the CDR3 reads CASSLGLLGNQPQHF. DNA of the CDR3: TGTGCCAGCAGCTTAGGACTTCTGGGGAATCAGCCCCAGCATTTT.

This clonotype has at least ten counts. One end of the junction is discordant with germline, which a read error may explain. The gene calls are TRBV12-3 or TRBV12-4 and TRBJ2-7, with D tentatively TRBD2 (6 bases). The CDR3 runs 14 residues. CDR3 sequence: CASSIADGGYEQYF. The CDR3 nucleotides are TGTGCCAGCAGTATAGCGGACGGAGGGTACGAGCAGTACTTC.

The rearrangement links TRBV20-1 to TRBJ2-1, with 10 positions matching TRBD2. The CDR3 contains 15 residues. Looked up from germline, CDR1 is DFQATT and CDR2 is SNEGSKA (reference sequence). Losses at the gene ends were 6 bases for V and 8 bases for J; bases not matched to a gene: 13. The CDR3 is CSARPAGGPVDEQFF. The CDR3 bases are TGCAGTGCCCGCCCAGCGGGAGGGCCTGTTGATGAGCAGTTCTTC.

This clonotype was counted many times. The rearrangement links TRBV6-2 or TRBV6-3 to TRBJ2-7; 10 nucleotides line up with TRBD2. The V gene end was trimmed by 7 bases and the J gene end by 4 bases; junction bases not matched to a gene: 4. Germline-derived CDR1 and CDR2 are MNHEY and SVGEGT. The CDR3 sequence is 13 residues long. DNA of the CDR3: TGTGCCAGCACAAGCGGGAGGGGATACGAGCAGTACTTC. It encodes CASTSGRGYEQYF.

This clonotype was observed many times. CDR3 nucleotide sequence: TGTGCCTGGAACATTCGGGAGACCCAGTACTTC. Encoded protein: CAWNIRETQYF. The rearrangement uses TRBV30 and TRBJ2-5; D uncertain. V was cut by 4 bases and J by 5 bases, with 8 bases left in between. Germline V gene data show CDR1 as GTSNPN and CDR2 as SVGIG (reference sequence). This CDR3 is built from 11 residues.

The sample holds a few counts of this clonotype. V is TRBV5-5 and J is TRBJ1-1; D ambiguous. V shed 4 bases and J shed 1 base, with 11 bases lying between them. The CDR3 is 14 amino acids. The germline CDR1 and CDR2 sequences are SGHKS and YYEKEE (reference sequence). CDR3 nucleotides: TGTGCCAGCAGCCCTTCTTGGGGGAACACTGAAGCTTTCTTT. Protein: CASSPSWGNTEAFF.

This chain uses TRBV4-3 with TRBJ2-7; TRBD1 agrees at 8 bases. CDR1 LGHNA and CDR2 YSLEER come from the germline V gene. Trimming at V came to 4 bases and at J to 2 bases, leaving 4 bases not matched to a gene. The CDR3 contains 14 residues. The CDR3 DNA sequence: TGCGCCAGCAGCCGGACAGGGCAAACCTACGAGCAGTACTTC. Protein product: CASSRTGQTYEQYF.

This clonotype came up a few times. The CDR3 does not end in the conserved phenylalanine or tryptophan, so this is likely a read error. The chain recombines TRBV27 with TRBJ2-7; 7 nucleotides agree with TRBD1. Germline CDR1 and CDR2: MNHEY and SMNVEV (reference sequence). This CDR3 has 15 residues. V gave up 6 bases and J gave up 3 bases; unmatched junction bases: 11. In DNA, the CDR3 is TGTGCCAGCAGCGACCCTTCCGACAGGGACTACGAGCAGTACCTC. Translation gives CASSDPSDRDYEQYL.

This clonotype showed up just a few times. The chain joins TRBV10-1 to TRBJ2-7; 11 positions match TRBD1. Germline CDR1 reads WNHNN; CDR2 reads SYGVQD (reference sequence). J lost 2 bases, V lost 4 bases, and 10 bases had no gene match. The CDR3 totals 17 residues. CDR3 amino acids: CASSGAGGTGGPYEQYF. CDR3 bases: TGCGCCAGCAGTGGGGCTGGAGGGACAGGGGGACCCTACGAGCAGTACTTC.

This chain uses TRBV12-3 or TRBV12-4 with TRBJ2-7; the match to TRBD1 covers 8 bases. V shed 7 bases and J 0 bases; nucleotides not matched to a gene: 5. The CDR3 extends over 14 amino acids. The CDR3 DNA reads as TGTGCCAGCATGGACAGGGCCCACTCCTACGAGCAGTACTTC. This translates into CASMDRAHSYEQYF.

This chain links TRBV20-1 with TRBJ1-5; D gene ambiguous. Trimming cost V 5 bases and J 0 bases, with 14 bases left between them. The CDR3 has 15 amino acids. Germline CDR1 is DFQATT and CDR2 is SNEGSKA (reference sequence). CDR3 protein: CSAPTIPDSNQPQHF. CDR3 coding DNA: TGCAGTGCTCCCACAATCCCAGATAGCAATCAGCCCCAGCATTTT.

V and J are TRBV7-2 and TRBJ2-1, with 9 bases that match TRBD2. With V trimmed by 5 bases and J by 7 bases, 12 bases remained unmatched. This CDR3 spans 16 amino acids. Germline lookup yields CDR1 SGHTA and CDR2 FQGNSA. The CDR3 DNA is TGTGCCAGCAGCCGAAATAGCGGGAGCTACTTTAATGAGCAGTTCTTC. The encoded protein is CASSRNSGSYFNEQFF.

CDR3 sequence reads: CASSQDRGQYEQYF. CDR3 nucleotides: TGCGCCAGCAGCCAGGACAGGGGGCAATACGAGCAGTACTTC. The V and J genes are TRBV4-3 and TRBJ2-7; 11 nucleotides line up with TRBD1. The CDR3 consists of 14 residues. From germline, CDR1 is LGHNA and CDR2 YSLEER. The junction had 2 bases not matched to a gene; V was cut back by 3 bases and J by 4 bases.